The rows below give T cell receptor beta chains drawn from one sample of a study of T-cell reconstitution after alpha-beta-depleted transplantation in children. TCRdb re-analysed the PCR reads in MiXCR, keeping a single row per CDR3 protein. The table includes some 300,000 distinct CDR3 sequences, about 9.5% detected once. This specimen was PBMCs, taken before TCRalphabeta/CD19-depleted stem cell transplant. The receptor source for this set is a boy under two years old with acute myeloid leukemia, due to receive a stem cell transplant. The CDR3 runs from the conserved cysteine through the conserved F or W. Fields, in order: J gene, D gene, clone size, V gene, CDR3 protein, CDR3 DNA. A D gene is named only where the DNA matches it firmly. Expanded clones get a size class; other rows say once, few or many, or leave the size out.

J: TRBJ2-3
D: TRBD1
size: many
V: TRBV7-3
CDR3: CASSIGQGWTDTQYF
DNA: TGTGCCAGCAGCATTGGACAGGGATGGACAGATACGCAGTATTTT

J: TRBJ2-7
D: .
size: few
V: TRBV5-1
CDR3: CASSLQSRGNEQYF
DNA: TGCGCCAGCAGCTTACAGTCTCGGGGCAACGAGCAGTACTTC

J: TRBJ2-3
D: .
size: .
V: TRBV12-3/TRBV12-4
CDR3: CASSLGRMFDTQYF
DNA: TGTGCCAGCAGTTTGGGACGGATGTTTGATACGCAGTATTTT

J: TRBJ2-1
D: .
size: many
V: TRBV29-1
CDR3: CSVERDLVYNEQFF
DNA: TGCAGCGTTGAACGGGATCTTGTCTACAATGAGCAGTTCTTC

J: TRBJ2-3
D: TRBD2
size: .
V: TRBV20-1
CDR3: CSARPLMGLAVLPTDTQYF
DNA: TGCAGTGCTAGACCCTTGATGGGGCTAGCGGTCCTACCCACAGATACGCAGTATTTT

J: TRBJ2-5
D: .
size: many
V: TRBV11-2
CDR3: CASSTKETQYF
DNA: TGTGCCAGCAGCACCAAAGAGACCCAGTACTTC

J: TRBJ2-1
D: TRBD2
size: .
V: TRBV19
CDR3: CASSHGTSGSYNEQFF
DNA: TGTGCCAGTAGCCACGGGACTAGCGGGAGTTACAATGAGCAGTTCTTC

J: TRBJ1-5
D: .
size: .
V: TRBV3-1
CDR3: CASSQGRSNQPQHF
DNA: TGTGCCAGCAGCCAAGGTAGAAGCAATCAGCCCCAGCATTTT

J: TRBJ2-3
D: .
size: .
V: TRBV7-6
CDR3: CASSLVGSGTPAPSTDTQYF
DNA: TGTGCCAGCAGCTTAGTCGGTTCCGGGACCCCCGCGCCAAGCACAGATACGCAGTATTTT

J: TRBJ2-3
D: .
size: few
V: TRBV24-1
CDR3: CATSDPGGGVTDTQYF
DNA: TGTGCCACCAGTGATCCAGGCGGAGGGGTCACAGATACGCAGTATTTT

J: TRBJ1-2
D: .
size: few
V: TRBV19
CDR3: CASRGRTEIYGYTF
DNA: TGTGCCAGTAGGGGCCGGACAGAGATTTATGGCTACACCTTC

J: TRBJ2-1
D: .
size: many
V: TRBV11-2
CDR3: CASSLFNRNNEQFF
DNA: TGTGCCAGCAGCTTATTCAACAGAAACAATGAGCAGTTCTTC

J: TRBJ2-1
D: TRBD2
size: many
V: TRBV7-3
CDR3: CASSLRTSGEAQFF
DNA: TGTGCCAGCAGCTTGAGGACTAGCGGGGAAGCGCAGTTCTTC

J: TRBJ2-7
D: TRBD1
size: many
V: TRBV27
CDR3: CASSSGTGFYEQYF
DNA: TGTGCCAGCAGTTCCGGGACAGGCTTTTACGAGCAGTACTTC

J: TRBJ1-6
D: .
size: few
V: TRBV28
CDR3: CASSRRGWDSPLHF
DNA: TGTGCCAGCAGTCGTAGGGGCTGGGATTCACCCCTCCACTTT

J: TRBJ2-3
D: TRBD1
size: .
V: TRBV24-1
CDR3: CATSETGVSTDTQYF
DNA: TGTGCCACCAGTGAAACAGGGGTCTCCACAGATACGCAGTATTTT

J: TRBJ2-6
D: .
size: many
V: TRBV7-2
CDR3: CASTPGGSGANVLTF
DNA: TGTGCCAGCACCCCTGGGGGATCTGGGGCCAACGTCCTGACTTTC

J: TRBJ2-1
D: TRBD2
size: many
V: TRBV7-3
CDR3: CASSLRGGVTSGGQNEQFF
DNA: TGTGCCAGCAGCTTAAGGGGTGGGGTTACTAGCGGGGGGCAAAATGAGCAGTTCTTC

J: TRBJ2-7
D: .
size: many
V: TRBV12-3/TRBV12-4
CDR3: CASTQSFAAQYEQYF
DNA: TGTGCCAGCACCCAAAGTTTTGCGGCCCAATACGAGCAGTACTTC

J: TRBJ1-1
D: TRBD1
size: many
V: TRBV12-3/TRBV12-4
CDR3: CASSLRTGRIEAFF
DNA: TGTGCCAGCAGTTTGCGGACAGGGAGAATTGAAGCTTTCTTT

J: TRBJ1-2
D: .
size: .
V: TRBV15
CDR3: CATSRDRVVWNFVVNGYTF
DNA: TGTGCCACCAGCAGAGATCGCGTTGTCTGGAACTTTGTCGTGAATGGCTACACCTTC

J: TRBJ2-7
D: TRBD1
size: .
V: TRBV20-1
CDR3: CSAPRGTGYYEQYF
DNA: TGCAGTGCTCCCCGGGGGACAGGCTACTACGAGCAGTACTTC

J: TRBJ2-7
D: .
size: few
V: TRBV7-3
CDR3: CASSLGGKNEQYF
DNA: TGTGCCAGCAGCTTAGGGGGTAAGAACGAGCAGTACTTC

J: TRBJ2-7
D: TRBD1
size: many
V: TRBV5-1
CDR3: CASSREGQGANEQYF
DNA: TGCGCCAGCAGCCGGGAAGGACAGGGGGCAAACGAGCAGTACTTC

J: TRBJ2-1
D: TRBD2
size: .
V: TRBV7-2
CDR3: CASSLRAGGGNNEQFF
DNA: TGTGCCAGCAGCTTAAGGGCGGGAGGGGGAAACAATGAGCAGTTCTTC

J: TRBJ1-2
D: .
size: many
V: TRBV2
CDR3: CASIRGVGYTF
DNA: TGTGCCAGCATCCGAGGGGTTGGCTACACCTTC

J: TRBJ2-5
D: .
size: many
V: TRBV10-3
CDR3: CAISGAPRSETQYF
DNA: TGTGCCATCAGTGGGGCACCCCGCAGCGAGACCCAGTACTTC

J: TRBJ1-1
D: .
size: many
V: TRBV5-1
CDR3: CASSLVLGRVNTEAFF
DNA: TGCGCCAGCAGCTTGGTTTTGGGACGGGTGAACACTGAAGCTTTCTTT

J: TRBJ2-7
D: TRBD1
size: many
V: TRBV6-5
CDR3: CASSYSGQDAYEQYF
DNA: TGTGCCAGCAGTTACTCTGGACAGGATGCCTACGAGCAGTACTTC

J: TRBJ2-7
D: .
size: .
V: TRBV4-3
CDR3: CASSQAPQGGNYEQYF
DNA: TGCGCCAGCAGCCAAGCTCCCCAGGGGGGGAACTACGAGCAGTACTTC

J: TRBJ1-1
D: .
size: many
V: TRBV7-3
CDR3: CASSRGGAMNTEAFF
DNA: TGTGCCAGCAGCAGGGGTGGGGCTATGAACACTGAAGCTTTCTTT

J: TRBJ2-5
D: .
size: many
V: TRBV7-3
CDR3: CASSPNFGETQYF
DNA: TGTGCCAGCAGCCCCAACTTTGGGGAGACCCAGTACTTC

J: TRBJ2-1
D: TRBD1
size: many
V: TRBV7-2
CDR3: CASSRDRGPNNEQFF
DNA: TGTGCCAGCAGCCGGGACAGGGGGCCTAACAATGAGCAGTTCTTC

J: TRBJ1-1
D: TRBD1
size: many
V: TRBV3-1
CDR3: CASSPIRTGIRTEAFF
DNA: TGTGCCAGCAGCCCCATCCGGACAGGCATCAGGACTGAAGCTTTCTTT

J: TRBJ2-1
D: TRBD2
size: .
V: TRBV6-5
CDR3: CASSYPTSGSNNEQFF
DNA: TGTGCCAGCAGTTACCCGACTAGCGGGAGTAACAATGAGCAGTTCTTC

J: TRBJ1-6
D: TRBD1
size: many
V: TRBV20-1
CDR3: CSATRGFYNSPLHF
DNA: TGCAGTGCTACCAGGGGGTTCTATAATTCACCCCTCCACTTT

J: TRBJ2-7
D: .
size: many
V: TRBV16
CDR3: CASSPSRGSSYEQYF
DNA: TGTGCCAGCAGCCCCTCCAGGGGCAGCTCCTACGAGCAGTACTTC

J: TRBJ2-7
D: .
size: many
V: TRBV12-3/TRBV12-4
CDR3: CASSYQGRPPEQYF
DNA: TGTGCCAGCAGTTACCAGGGGAGGCCTCCCGAGCAGTACTTC

J: TRBJ2-7
D: .
size: many
V: TRBV29-1
CDR3: CSVEGPPHRYEQYF
DNA: TGCAGCGTTGAAGGACCCCCCCATCGCTACGAGCAGTACTTC

J: TRBJ1-6
D: .
size: many
V: TRBV28
CDR3: CASSLWADPYNSPLHF
DNA: TGTGCCAGCAGTTTATGGGCAGACCCCTATAATTCACCCCTCCACTTT

J: TRBJ2-7
D: TRBD2
size: many
V: TRBV27
CDR3: CASSPTWTSGTYEQYF
DNA: TGTGCCAGCAGTCCTACCTGGACTAGCGGGACCTACGAGCAGTACTTC

J: TRBJ2-7
D: TRBD1
size: many
V: TRBV7-3
CDR3: CASSWDRTYEQYF
DNA: TGTGCCAGCAGCTGGGACAGGACCTACGAGCAGTACTTC

J: TRBJ2-1
D: .
size: many
V: TRBV9
CDR3: CASSGGYEQFF
DNA: TGTGCCAGCAGCGGAGGTTATGAGCAGTTCTTC